These 18 T cell receptor delta chains came from one sample sequenced in a study of γδ T cells in repeated Plasmodium falciparum infection. Flow sorting of PBMC yielded separate Vgamma9/Vdelta2+ and Vdelta2-negative gammadelta T cell populations for bulk repertoire analysis. TCRdb re-called the multiplex PCR reads with CATT. The profile shows about 57,000 delta-chain clones, around 1.8% of them singletons. Specimen: gamma-delta T cells from blood. All receptors derive from a pool of human donors (malaria-infected and uninfected, not separated).

This clone appeared many times. TCRdb lists the protein of a much larger clone for this DNA, which differs at residue 17, so this is likely a read error; the protein given here is translated from the DNA itself. The chain is built from TRDV1 and TRDJ1; 8 bases fit TRDD3. Per the germline V gene, CDR1 is TSWWSYY and CDR2 is QGS. This CDR3 comprises 21 residues. After removal of 2 bases from V and 7 bases from J, the junction contained 27 bases not matched to a gene. In DNA, the CDR3 is TGTGCTCTTGGGGAAGGATCTAGATTTCCCTATTTACTGGGGGCCATTGGTAAACTCATCTTT. Its translation: CALGEGSRFPYLLGAIGKLIF.

This clone was picked up many times. A read error is likely here: a far larger clone is one base away. In the same sample, other DNA sequences code for this CDR3. This chain links TRDV2 with TRDJ1; maybe TRDD3 (5 bases). Germline CDR1 is GEAIGNYY and CDR2 is EKD. The CDR3 covers 15 residues. This chain's CDR3 is CACDPLGGYTDKLIF. In nucleotides, the CDR3 is TGTGCCTGTGACCCCCTCGGGGGGTACACCGATAAGCTCATCTTT.

The rearrangement joins TRDV1 to TRDJ1, with 11 bases lining up with TRDD3. The J gene was not available in TCRdb and was assigned here by matching the DNA to germline segments. The CDR3 has 24 amino acids. Germline CDR1 is TSWWSYY and CDR2 is QGS. The V gene end was trimmed by 3 bases and the J gene end by 0 bases; junction bases not matched to a gene: 27. For the CDR3, the DNA is TGTGCTCTTGGGGACCATGGGGTTTTCCTACGCGACTGGGGGATATACCCGTACACCGATAAACTCATCTTT. Translating gives CALGDHGVFLRDWGIYPYTDKLIF.

This clone was picked up many times. This likely stems from a read error, as it lies one base from a far larger clone. Other DNA sequences in this sample translate to the same CDR3. This chain connects TRDV1 to TRDJ1, with 11 bases that match TRDD3. CDR3 length: 19 residues. Germline-derived CDR1 and CDR2 are TSWWSYY and QGS. The CDR3 DNA is TGTGCTCTTGGGGAACGCCCCCTGGGGGATACTGTATACACCGATAAACTCATCTTC. Protein sequence: CALGERPLGDTVYTDKLIF.

Points on this clone: A read error likely explains this, since a far larger clone differs by one base. This sample includes further DNA sequences coding for the same CDR3. The chain couples TRDV1 to TRDJ2; a weak D match, TRDD3 (6 bases). The J gene, missing from TCRdb, was assigned here through DNA to germline matching. The CDR3 has 19 amino acids. Germline values: CDR1 TSWWSYY, CDR2 QGS. The V gene lost 9 bases and the J gene lost 2 bases, with 28 bases spanning the gap. The CDR3 DNA is TGTGCTCTCGGAGCCCCATTCCCCTTTTGGGGGGGATTGACAGCACAACTCTTCTTT. The encoded protein is CALGAPFPFWGGLTAQLFF.

This clone was seen a handful of times. TCRdb's entry gives the protein of a much larger clone, which mismatches this DNA's translation at residue 3, likely from a read error; the protein reported here is translated from the DNA. V usage is TRDV1 and J usage is TRDJ1; weak D call: TRDD3 (5 bases). The CDR3 runs 18 residues. Per germline, CDR1 TSWWSYY and CDR2 QGS. The CDR3 here is CAFGVHRAQVEYTDKLIF. The CDR3 bases are TGTGCTTTTGGGGTCCATCGAGCCCAGGTCGAGTACACCGATAAACTCATCTTT.

Regarding this clone: A far larger clone is just one base off, so this is likely a read error. The sample contains more than one DNA sequence encoding this CDR3. This rearrangement joins TRDV1 to TRDJ1, with 8 positions matching TRDD3. Germline V lookup: CDR1 TSWWSYY, CDR2 QGS. Trimming at V came to 2 bases and at J to 7 bases, leaving 12 bases not matched to a gene. The CDR3 loop spans 16 amino acids. CDR3 nucleotides: TGTGCTCTTGGGGAATTGGCCGGTCTACTGGGGGCTAAACTCATCTTT. Amino acids: CALGELAGLLGAKLIF.

This clone was recorded many times. This DNA's translation and the protein TCRdb lists, from a much larger clone, do not match at residue 12, likely due to a read error; the protein shown is translated from the DNA. The V call is TRDV2, the J call TRDJ1; 8 bases line up with TRDD3. Germline CDR1 reads GEAIGNYY; CDR2 reads EKD. The CDR3 is 15 residues long. The CDR3 DNA follows: TGTGCCTGTGACGTACTGGGGGTTTACACCGATAGACTCATCTTT. This encodes CACDVLGVYTDRLIF.

Only a few counts were recorded for this clone. The TCRdb protein, from a much larger clone, departs from this DNA's translation at residue 10, likely by read error; the protein shown derives from the DNA. The sample holds other DNA sequences that translate to the same CDR3. The gene calls are TRDV2 and TRDJ1, with 8 bases aligning to TRDD3. Unmatched junction bases numbered 47, after V lost 3 bases and J lost 0 bases. Germline CDR1 and CDR2: GEAIGNYY and EKD. The CDR3 has 29 residues. The CDR3 sequence is CACDPAFRPSGVEPLLGADADLYTDKLIF. The CDR3 DNA sequence: TGTGCCTGTGACCCTGCCTTCCGGCCCAGTGGAGTAGAGCCCTTACTGGGGGCCGACGCTGACCTGTACACCGATAAACTCATCTTT.

In its sample, this clone ranks as medium-sized. Given a much more abundant clone one base away, this may be a read error. The chain employs TRDV2 and TRDJ1, with TRDD3 matching over 8 bases. The CDR3 consists of 22 residues. Germline lookup yields CDR1 GEAIGNYY and CDR2 EKD. J was trimmed by 0 bases and V by 2 bases; bases with no gene match: 25. CDR3 protein: CACDIDEGSQSTGGAYTDKLIF. The CDR3 nucleotides read TGTGCCTGTGACATCGACGAAGGAAGTCAGAGTACTGGGGGGGCCTACACCGATAAACTCATCTTT.

A remark on this clone: TCRdb assigns this DNA the protein of a much larger clone, which departs from its translation at residue 9; this likely reflects a read error, and the protein shown comes from translating the DNA. The J gene is TRDJ1, the V gene TRDV1; the match to TRDD3 covers 9 bases. The J gene is absent in TCRdb and was assigned here via DNA matching to germline. The J segment lost 4 bases and the V segment lost 0 bases, leaving 12 bases of the junction unmatched. The length of the CDR3 is 18 residues. In germline, CDR1 is TSWWSYY, CDR2 QGS. The CDR3 DNA reads TGTGCTCTTGGGGAACTTTTGGGAGCAGGGGGATACCTCGATAAACTCATCTTT. Residues: CALGELLGAGGYLDKLIF.

This clone was seen a handful of times. One base separates it from a far larger clone, so it is likely a read error. The sample contains more than one DNA sequence encoding this CDR3. This chain uses TRDV1 with TRDJ1, with 10 bases identical to TRDD3. TCRdb gives no J gene; it was assigned here by matching the DNA to germline. J was trimmed by 0 bases and V by 5 bases; bases with no gene match: 30. Germline lookup yields CDR1 TSWWSYY and CDR2 QGS. The CDR3 is made up of 24 amino acids. The CDR3 loop is CALGLPQPSSVLGDLVAYTDKLIF. Written as DNA, the CDR3 is TGTGCTCTTGGGTTGCCCCAGCCTTCCTCAGTACTGGGGGATTTGGTAGCGTACACCGATAAACTCATCTTT.

A word on this clone: TCRdb pairs this DNA with a much larger clone's protein that differs at residue 19, likely a read error; the protein shown was translated from the DNA. The chain links TRDV1 to TRDJ1; TRDD3 is a possible D gene (7 bases). Looked up from germline, CDR1 is TSWWSYY and CDR2 is QGS. V lost 4 bases to trimming and J lost 8 bases, with 44 bases between them. The CDR3 is 23 residues long. In nucleotides, the CDR3 is TGTGCTCTTGGGGCCTGGCTTCCTCCCCGGGGGGGGATTGTTTCCCTCTTCGCCAACAAACTCATCTTT. Protein sequence: CALGAWLPPRGGIVSLFANKLIF.

As concerns this clone: A far larger clone lies a single base away; this is likely a read error. CDR3 protein: CALGELVGVKLIF. The CDR3 bases are TGTGCTCTTGGGGAACTAGTGGGGGTTAAACTCATCTTT. The V gene is TRDV1, the J gene TRDJ1; D is perhaps TRDD3 (6 bases). TCRdb supplies no J gene; here it was assigned by aligning the nucleotide sequence to germline. CDR3 length: 13 residues. CDR1 and CDR2 from the germline V gene are TSWWSYY and QGS. Trimming stripped 0 bases from V and 7 bases from J, with 9 bases between.

The sample holds a few counts of this clone. The mismatch at residue 14 between this DNA's translation and the TCRdb protein of a much larger clone likely reflects a read error; the protein shown is translated from the DNA. The chain employs TRDV3 and TRDJ1; the D gene could be TRDD2 or TRDD3 (7 bases each). Germline CDR1 and CDR2: TVYSNPD and GDNSRS (reference sequence). Trimming shortened V by 2 bases and J by 1 base, and 35 bases separated the two germline ends. This CDR3 contains 21 residues. CDR3 sequence reads: CAFSAFLQNRRLGKITDKLIF. The CDR3 coding sequence is TGTGCCTTTTCCGCCTTCCTCCAAAATAGGAGACTGGGGAAGATCACCGATAAACTCATCTTT. Full variable domain (remainder filled in from reference TRDV3 and TRDJ1): CDKVTQSSPDQTVASGSEVVLLCTYDTVYSNPDLFWYRIRPDYSFQFVFYGDNSRSEGADFTQGRFSVKHILTQKAFHLVISPVRTEDSATYYCAFSAFLQNRRLGKITDKLIFGKGTRVTVEP.

This clone came up a few times. TCRdb's listed protein matches a much larger clone and diverges from this DNA's translation at residue 17, likely through a read error; the protein shown comes from the DNA. The chain recombines TRDV3 with TRDJ1; 8 bases are a match to TRDD2. The J gene, absent from TCRdb, was called here by matching the DNA to germline. The CDR3 covers 24 residues. Germline assignment: CDR1 TVYSNPD and CDR2 GDNSRS (reference sequence). V shed 3 bases and J 0 bases; nucleotides not matched to a gene: 36. The CDR3 sequence is CAFTALRPSYIRTGIAWYTDKLIF. The DNA for the CDR3 is TGTGCCTTCACAGCTCTAAGGCCTTCCTATATACGTACCGGCATTGCTTGGTACACCGATAAACTCATCTTT.

This clone was recorded at least ten times. The protein TCRdb lists belongs to a much larger clone and differs from this DNA's translation at residue 11, which points to a read error; the protein shown is made from the DNA. The chain couples TRDV1 to TRDJ1, with TRDD3 matching over 9 bases. There are 18 residues in the CDR3. Germline CDR1 is TSWWSYY and CDR2 is QGS. The junction had 9 bases not matched to a gene; V was cut back by 1 base and J by 0 bases. CDR3 residues: CALGERTGGRGYTDKLIF. DNA of the CDR3: TGTGCTCTTGGGGAACGGACTGGGGGACGTGGGTACACCGATAAACTCATCTTT.

Worth noting for this clone: The TCRdb protein comes from a much larger clone and disagrees with this DNA's translation at residue 19, likely due to a read error; the protein given here is derived from the DNA. This chain uses TRDV1 with TRDJ1, with 10 bases lining up with TRDD3. Germline lookup yields CDR1 TSWWSYY and CDR2 QGS. The CDR3 totals 21 residues. The CDR3 sequence is CALGEPGLGRLGDLYTDKPIF. CDR3 in DNA: TGTGCTCTTGGGGAACCCGGCCTAGGTAGACTGGGGGATCTGTACACCGATAAACCCATCTTT.